Below are 18 T cell receptor beta chains sequenced from a single sample in a study of CD8 T cells in Susac syndrome. With random hexamers, reverse transcription was performed on roughly 0.5 to 1 ug of RNA. One entry per CDR3 protein results from TCRdb running MiXCR on the immunoSEQ multiplex PCR reads. The sample contains some 300,000 distinct CDR3 sequences, roughly 85% of which appear only once. Sequenced sample: CD8+ T cells from PBMCs. The receptors come from a human donor with multiple sclerosis.

This chain joins TRBV19 and TRBJ2-7, with TRBD1 matching over 7 bases. The CDR3 runs 13 residues. Germline assignment: CDR1 LNHDA and CDR2 SQIVND (reference sequence). V trimming: 4 bases; J trimming: 3 bases; junction bases outside the gene matches: 3. CDR3 nucleotides: TGTGCCAGTAGTACCCGGGACAGCTACGAGCAGTACTTC. It yields the protein CASSTRDSYEQYF.

The chain employs TRBV12-3 or TRBV12-4 and TRBJ1-2; tentative D call: TRBD1 (5 bases). The CDR3 loop spans 11 amino acids. V lost 4 bases to trimming and J lost 7 bases, with 7 bases between them. The DNA of the CDR3 is TGTGCCAGCAGTTCTGGGGCTGGCTACACCTTC. Amino acids: CASSSGAGYTF.

The chain links TRBV3-1 to TRBJ1-2; 7 nucleotides line up with TRBD1. Trimming took 1 base from V and 11 from J; bases not matched to a gene: 4. The CDR3 sequence is 12 residues long. CDR1 and CDR2 (germline): LGHDT, YNNKEL (reference sequence). This CDR3 reads CASSQVQGGYTF. The CDR3 DNA reads TGTGCCAGCAGCCAAGTCCAGGGGGGGTACACCTTC.

The CDR3 region is CASSYSPGANVLTF. CDR3 DNA sequence: TGTGCCAGCAGTTACTCGCCTGGGGCCAACGTCCTGACTTTC. This chain connects TRBV6-5 to TRBJ2-6; D not certain. CDR1 MNHEY and CDR2 SVGAGI come from the germline V gene. The V end lost 0 bases, the J end lost 2 bases, and 2 bases lay between the germline ends. This CDR3 comprises 14 residues.

This clonotype was observed a handful of times. In DNA form, the CDR3 reads TGCAGCGTCCCGGGGACAGGGCCCTACGAGCAGTACTTC. This translates into CSVPGTGPYEQYF. The chain recombines TRBV29-1 with TRBJ2-7; TRBD1 matches at 9 bases. CDR1 and CDR2 from the germline V gene are SQVTM and ANQGSEA. V lost 6 bases and J lost 2; bases outside the gene matches: 5. The CDR3 loop spans 13 amino acids.

The chain has TRBV4-1 and TRBJ1-1; D is unclear. Trimming removed 0 bases from V and 1 base from J, with 6 bases in between. The germline CDR1 and CDR2 sequences are MGHRA and YSYEKL. The CDR3 is made up of 14 amino acids. The CDR3 is CASSQEGGNTEAFF. CDR3 coding DNA: TGCGCCAGCAGCCAAGAGGGCGGGAACACTGAAGCTTTCTTT.

The chain recombines TRBV19 with TRBJ2-7, with TRBD1 matching 7 bases. The CDR3 length is 15 residues. The trim removed 3 bases at V and 5 bases at J, leaving 10 bases unmatched. Per the germline V gene, CDR1 is LNHDA and CDR2 is SQIVND (reference sequence). The chain's CDR3 is CASSIQGVNSNEQYF. The CDR3 nucleotides are TGTGCCAGTAGTATCCAGGGGGTTAATTCCAACGAGCAGTACTTC.

The sample holds a few counts of this clonotype. Mismatch with germline at one junction end may stem from a read error. V usage is TRBV6-6 and J usage is TRBJ1-1; 7 bases agree with TRBD1. Germline V gives CDR1 MNHNY, CDR2 SVGAGI (reference sequence). The CDR3 is 15 residues long. The CDR3 loop reads CASSARDSLNTEAFF. The DNA of the CDR3 is TGTGCCAGCAGTGCCCGGGACAGCTTGAACACCGAAGCTTTCTTT.

J is TRBJ1-2 and V is TRBV20-1, with 9 bases aligning to TRBD1. In germline, CDR1 is DFQATT, CDR2 SNEGSKA (reference sequence). The CDR3 contains 15 residues. With 3 bases clipped from V and 4 bases from J, the junction kept 9 bases outside the gene matches. The CDR3 loop reads CSASKGQTGGYGYTF. The CDR3 DNA reads as TGCAGTGCTAGTAAGGGCCAGACAGGGGGCTATGGCTACACCTTC.

V and J are TRBV12-3 or TRBV12-4 and TRBJ2-2; D gene uncertain. Trimming cost V 10 bases and J 4 bases, with 22 bases left between them. This CDR3 spans 16 amino acids. For the CDR3, the DNA is TGTGCCACCGAACCCTCGGTGGGCCCCGGCACCGGGGAGCTGTTTTTT. Amino acids: CATEPSVGPGTGELFF.

To note about this clonotype: A read error is likely, as this CDR3 ends without the conserved phenylalanine or tryptophan. The chain employs TRBV29-1 and TRBJ2-7; D is undetermined. The CDR3 runs to 13 residues. Trimming left V 2 bases short and J 3 bases short, with 11 bases between. Per the germline V gene, CDR1 is SQVTM and CDR2 is ANQGSEA. The CDR3 DNA reads TGCAGCGTTGAAATGGATACCGACTACGAGCAGTACCTC. It yields the protein CSVEMDTDYEQYL.

V is TRBV18 and J is TRBJ2-1; 10 bases fit TRBD2. The germline gives CDR1 KGHSH, CDR2 LQKENI. The trim removed 3 bases at V and 4 bases at J, leaving 6 bases unmatched. This CDR3 contains 16 residues. CDR3 amino acids: CASSPRTSGQYNEQFF. The CDR3 DNA reads TGTGCCAGCTCACCCCGGACTAGCGGCCAGTACAATGAGCAGTTCTTC.

J is TRBJ2-1 and V is TRBV20-1; D is unclear. The germline V gene encodes CDR1 DFQATT and CDR2 SNEGSKA (reference sequence). Trimming cost V 5 bases and J 2 bases, with 10 bases left between them. This CDR3 has 13 amino acids. CDR3 protein: CSAPRSTYNEQFF. In DNA form, the CDR3 reads TGCAGTGCTCCCCGATCTACCTACAATGAGCAGTTCTTC.

This chain links TRBV29-1 with TRBJ2-7; unclear D gene. With 0 bases removed from V and 6 bases from J, the gap between germline ends came to 9 bases. Germline assignment: CDR1 SQVTM and CDR2 ANQGSEA. The CDR3 totals 12 residues. Here the CDR3 reads CSVEDSYTEQYF. CDR3 coding DNA: TGCAGCGTTGAAGACTCTTATACCGAGCAGTACTTC.

The V call is TRBV4-3, the J call TRBJ2-3, with D maybe TRBD2 (7 bases). The CDR3 sequence is 16 residues long. With 0 bases removed from V and 5 bases from J, the gap between germline ends came to 15 bases. From germline, CDR1 is LGHNA and CDR2 YSLEER. The CDR3 DNA sequence: TGCGCCAGCAGCCAAGATGGGAGGGGGAGGGAAGATACGCAGTATTTT. Its protein is CASSQDGRGREDTQYF.

The genes are TRBV28 and TRBJ1-2; D might be TRBD1 (5 bases). V shed 6 bases and J shed 2 bases, with 7 bases lying between them. This CDR3 has 12 residues. Germline CDR1 and CDR2: MDHEN and SYDVKM. CDR3 DNA: TGTGCCAGCAGGGCAGGGAACTATGGCTACACCTTC. Encoded protein: CASRAGNYGYTF.

V is TRBV2 and J is TRBJ2-1; D may be TRBD2 (5 bases). The CDR3 runs 15 residues. The V gene lost 6 bases and the J gene lost 1 base, with 13 bases spanning the gap. The germline V gene encodes CDR1 SNHLY and CDR2 FYNNEI. The CDR3: CASRDYGVSYNEQFF. Written as DNA, the CDR3 is TGTGCCAGCAGAGACTACGGGGTATCCTACAATGAGCAGTTCTTC.

The genes are TRBV10-3 and TRBJ1-6; D is unresolved. Trimming cost V 6 bases and J 8 bases, with 20 bases left between them. The CDR3 covers 16 residues. Germline assignment: CDR1 ENHRY and CDR2 SYGVKD. Here the CDR3 reads CAISPFQSSPDSPLHF. The CDR3 DNA reads as TGTGCCATCAGCCCTTTCCAGTCTTCCCCGGATTCACCCCTCCACTTT.